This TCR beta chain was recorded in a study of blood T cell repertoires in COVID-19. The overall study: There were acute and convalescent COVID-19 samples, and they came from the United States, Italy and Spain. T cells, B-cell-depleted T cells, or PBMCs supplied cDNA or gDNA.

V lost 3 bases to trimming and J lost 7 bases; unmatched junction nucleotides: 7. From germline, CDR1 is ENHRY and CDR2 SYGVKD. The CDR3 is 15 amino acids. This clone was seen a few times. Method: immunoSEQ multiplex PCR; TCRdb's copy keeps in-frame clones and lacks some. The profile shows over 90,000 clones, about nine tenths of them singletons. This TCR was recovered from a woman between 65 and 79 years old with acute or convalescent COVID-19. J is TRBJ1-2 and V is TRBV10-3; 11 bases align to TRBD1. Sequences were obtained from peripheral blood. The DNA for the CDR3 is TGTGCCATCAGTGATGGACAGGGGGCAGTGTCTGGCTACACCTTC. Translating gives CAISDGQGAVSGYTF.